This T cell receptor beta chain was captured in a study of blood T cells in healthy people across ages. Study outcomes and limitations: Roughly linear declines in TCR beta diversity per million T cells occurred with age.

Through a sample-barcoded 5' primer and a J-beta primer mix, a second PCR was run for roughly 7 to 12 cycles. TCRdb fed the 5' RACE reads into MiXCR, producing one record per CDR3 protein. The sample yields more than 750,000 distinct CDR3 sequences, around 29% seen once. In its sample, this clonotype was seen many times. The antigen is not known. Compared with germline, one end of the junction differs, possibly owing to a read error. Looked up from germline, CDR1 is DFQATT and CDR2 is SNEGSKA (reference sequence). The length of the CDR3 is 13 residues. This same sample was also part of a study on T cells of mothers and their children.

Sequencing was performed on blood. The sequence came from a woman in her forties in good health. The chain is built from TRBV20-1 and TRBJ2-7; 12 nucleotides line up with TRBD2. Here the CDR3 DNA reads TGCAATGCTCTAGCGGGGGGGCGCAACGAGCAGTACTTC. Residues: CNALAGGRNEQYF.